A single sample gave rise to the 18 T cell receptor beta chains below, sequenced in a study of T cells in Graves' hyperthyroidism and ophthalmopathy. Researchers took RNA transcripts and amplified the TCR beta CDR3 regions from them. During a first-round RT-PCR of the TCR CDR3, the HTBI primer set was used. A single record per CDR3 protein comes from TCRdb applying MiXCR to the multiplex PCR reads. The sample includes hundreds of thousands of distinct CDR3 sequences, around 20% of them seen just once. Input material: blood. Receptors were obtained from a man aged 30 to 39 with Graves' ophthalmopathy.

This clonotype was counted at least ten times. CDR3 protein: CASSPQQLRDLETQYF. The DNA for the CDR3 is TGTGCCAGCAGCCCCCAACAGTTGCGGGATCTAGAGACCCAGTACTTC. This chain connects TRBV11-2 to TRBJ2-5; a weak D match, TRBD2 (6 bases). This CDR3 has 16 amino acids. V lost 5 bases, J lost 4 bases, and 20 bases lay in between. Germline lookup yields CDR1 SGHAT and CDR2 FQNNGV.

V is TRBV7-2 and J is TRBJ2-7; TRBD2 might be the D (6 bases). V lost 3 bases to trimming and J lost 5 bases, with 14 bases between them. The CDR3 loop spans 14 amino acids. CDR1 and CDR2 from the germline V gene are SGHTA and FQGNSA. CDR3 loop: CASSLEGRAHEQYF. The CDR3 bases are TGTGCCAGCAGCTTGGAGGGCAGGGCCCACGAGCAGTACTTC.

The V gene is TRBV19, the J gene TRBJ2-5, with D possibly being TRBD2 (6 bases). Germline assignment: CDR1 LNHDA and CDR2 SQIVND (reference sequence). V lost 5 bases, J lost 2 bases, and 18 bases lay in between. This CDR3 comprises 16 residues. CDR3 loop: CASSARTWGTQETQYF. The CDR3 coding sequence is TGTGCCAGTAGTGCCCGGACGTGGGGGACTCAAGAGACCCAGTACTTC.

This clonotype was counted ten times or more. The chain has TRBV12-3 or TRBV12-4 and TRBJ1-2; TRBD1 matches 7 bases. Unmatched junction bases numbered 10, after V lost 6 bases and J lost 3 bases. The CDR3 contains 15 residues. Written as DNA, the CDR3 is TGTGCCAGCAGATTAAAAGGACAGGCTTACTATGGCTACACCTTC. Its protein is CASRLKGQAYYGYTF.

This clonotype has more than one count but fewer than ten. The V call is TRBV7-2, the J call TRBJ2-1; D remains ambiguous. Trimming shortened V by 7 bases and J by 8 bases, and 15 bases separated the two germline ends. Germline CDR1 SGHTA, CDR2 FQGNSA. The CDR3 runs to 13 residues. CDR3 loop: CASTSELFHEQFF. The CDR3 DNA reads TGTGCCAGCACCTCAGAACTATTCCATGAGCAGTTCTTC.

This clonotype came up a few times. The chain links TRBV9 to TRBJ1-6; D remains unclear. CDR3 length equals 13 residues. Per the germline V gene, CDR1 is SGDLS and CDR2 is YYNGEE. Trimming left V 1 base short and J 9 bases short, with 8 bases between. The CDR3 spells CASSVTSASPLHF. The DNA for the CDR3 is TGTGCCAGCAGCGTAACCTCCGCTTCACCCCTCCACTTT.

This chain joins TRBV27 and TRBJ2-5, with a possible D match to TRBD2 (5 bases). The CDR3 runs to 14 residues. Germline CDR1 reads MNHEY; CDR2 reads SMNVEV (reference sequence). The ends were cut back, 4 bases at V and 7 bases at J, with 16 bases in the middle. CDR3 residues: CASSSVTTPGTQYF. CDR3 DNA sequence: TGTGCCAGCAGTTCCGTGACTACCCCAGGGACCCAGTACTTC.

V and J are TRBV20-1 and TRBJ1-3; D is undetermined. V lost 0 bases and J 8 bases, leaving 14 bases between the germline ends. The CDR3 length is 14 residues. Germline lookup yields CDR1 DFQATT and CDR2 SNEGSKA (reference sequence). The CDR3 loop reads CSARDHWPRDTIYF. The CDR3 DNA reads TGCAGTGCTAGAGATCATTGGCCCCGGGACACCATATATTTT.

DNA of the CDR3: TGTGCCAGTAAAACCGGGACCACCCGCGGGGAGCTGTTTTTT. Encoded protein: CASKTGTTRGELFF. This sequence joins TRBV19 and TRBJ2-2, with D perhaps matching TRBD1 or TRBD2 (5 bases each). Germline values: CDR1 LNHDA, CDR2 SQIVND (reference sequence). V was pared by 7 bases and J by 7 bases, with 16 bases between. The CDR3 is 14 amino acids.

The chain uses TRBV3-1 and TRBJ1-1; D may be TRBD1 (5 bases). The CDR3 contains 17 residues. Trimming pared 2 bases from V and 3 bases from J, leaving 19 bases between. The V gene's germline CDR1 is LGHDT and CDR2 YNNKEL (reference sequence). The CDR3 DNA reads as TGTGCCAGCAGCCAACCCGTGGGTCCCGGGGGATACACTGAAGCTTTCTTT. Encoded protein: CASSQPVGPGGYTEAFF.

The chain carries TRBV3-1 and TRBJ2-3; the D gene is possibly TRBD1 (5 bases). Germline V CDR1 and CDR2: LGHDT, YNNKEL (reference sequence). There are 15 residues in the CDR3. V dropped 0 bases and J dropped 3 bases, with 10 bases sitting between them. CDR3 sequence: CASSQDREVTDTQYF. The CDR3 region has the DNA TGTGCCAGCAGCCAAGACAGGGAAGTTACAGATACGCAGTATTTT.

The chain has TRBV5-6 and TRBJ2-7, with TRBD2 matching 7 bases. There are 17 residues in the CDR3. V trimming: 0 bases; J trimming: 0 bases; junction bases outside the gene matches: 9. CDR1 is SGHDT, CDR2 YYEEEE, per germline. CDR3 nucleotides: TGTGCCAGCAGCTTGGGGCTAGCGGACTCGCCCTCCTACGAGCAGTACTTC. Translation gives CASSLGLADSPSYEQYF.

Only a few counts were recorded for this clonotype. V and J are TRBV5-6 and TRBJ1-1; D is uncertain. Germline V gene lookup returns CDR1 SGHDT and CDR2 YYEEEE. The CDR3 covers 15 residues. V lost 4 bases and J lost 0, with 13 bases in between. The CDR3 DNA is TGTGCCAGCAGCCCCATGACGGGGATGAACACTGAAGCTTTCTTT. The encoded protein is CASSPMTGMNTEAFF.

V is TRBV7-2 and J is TRBJ2-2, with D uncertain. Germline values: CDR1 SGHTA, CDR2 FQGNSA. The CDR3 spans 15 residues. V was clipped by 6 bases and J by 3 bases, with 14 bases between them. The CDR3 nucleotides read TGTGCCAGCAGTGAAGCGCTCGGGTACACCGGGGAGCTGTTTTTT. It yields the protein CASSEALGYTGELFF.

Regarding this clonotype: A single base separates this from a much larger clone, so it may be a read error. The CDR3 does not close with the conserved phenylalanine or tryptophan, likely indicating a read error. This chain connects TRBV28 to TRBJ2-7, with no clear D. The germline V gene encodes CDR1 MDHEN and CDR2 SYDVKM. Trimming removed 5 bases at V and 5 bases at J, with 13 bases between. CDR3 size: 13 residues. The CDR3 loop is CASSLRPSDEQYL. DNA for the CDR3: TGTGCCAGCAGTCTCAGGCCCAGCGACGAGCAGTACCTC.

There are many counts of this clonotype. Its ends do not fully match the called genes, so a read error is possible. V usage is TRBV27 and J usage is TRBJ2-1, with TRBD2 matching over 7 bases. The CDR3 is 11 amino acids. Germline V CDR1 and CDR2: MNHEY, SMNVEV (reference sequence). The CDR3 is CASSLGGWQFF. The CDR3 nucleotides are TGCGCCAGCAGCTTGGGAGGGTGGCAGTTCTTC.

The gene calls are TRBV20-1 and TRBJ2-1, with TRBD2 matching over 11 bases. Germline V lookup: CDR1 DFQATT, CDR2 SNEGSKA (reference sequence). CDR3 length: 16 residues. The V segment lost 4 bases and the J segment 7 bases; nucleotides outside the gene matches: 12. CDR3 amino acids: CSATSLLAGALNEQFF. DNA of the CDR3: TGCAGTGCTACCTCCCTACTAGCGGGAGCACTAAATGAGCAGTTCTTC.

This clonotype showed up just a few times. The chain is built from TRBV7-9 and TRBJ2-7, with D maybe TRBD2 (5 bases). Germline lookup yields CDR1 SEHNR and CDR2 FQNEAQ (reference sequence). V lost 8 bases to trimming and J lost 6 bases, with 14 bases between them. The CDR3 has 12 residues. The CDR3 DNA reads TGTGCCAGCCTTGGACTTCGAGGCGAGCAGTACTTC. Protein sequence: CASLGLRGEQYF.